The rows below give T cell receptor beta chains drawn from one sample of a study of T cell changes during pregnancy in multiple sclerosis. Sequencing used immunoSEQ multiplex PCR; TCRdb keeps in-frame clones, though not all of them. The sample records more than 100,000 clones, roughly nine tenths being singletons. The input for sequencing was peripheral blood, taken after pregnancy. These receptors originate from a female donor with multiple sclerosis, enrolled in a pregnancy study. The CDR3 runs from the conserved cysteine through the conserved F or W. Fields, in order: V gene, J gene, clone size, D gene, CDR3 protein, CDR3 DNA. The D gene is left open where the match is weak. The size field is filled for only some rows; it gives once, few, many or a size class.

V: TRBV29-1; J: TRBJ2-7; size: NA; D: NA; CDR3: CSASRGIASYEQYF; DNA: TGCAGCGCAAGTAGGGGGATAGCGTCCTACGAGCAGTACTTC
V: TRBV2; J: TRBJ1-2; size: NA; D: TRBD1; CDR3: CASTREGTDGYTF; DNA: TGTGCCAGCACCCGGGAGGGGACAGATGGCTACACCTTC
V: TRBV21-1; J: TRBJ2-5; size: NA; D: NA; CDR3: CASSKGWAQETQYF; DNA: TGTGCCAGCAGCAAAGGTTGGGCCCAAGAGACCCAGTACTTC
V: TRBV19; J: TRBJ1-2; size: NA; D: NA; CDR3: CASSITGANYGYTF; DNA: TGTGCCAGTAGTATAACAGGAGCTAACTATGGCTACACCTTC
V: TRBV7-7; J: TRBJ2-5; size: NA; D: TRBD1; CDR3: CASSVNPGTGPRETQYF; DNA: TGTGCCAGCAGCGTCAACCCCGGGACAGGGCCCCGGGAGACCCAGTACTTC
V: TRBV28; J: TRBJ2-4; size: NA; D: NA; CDR3: CASSRGGVLFLAKNIQYF; DNA: TGTGCCAGCAGTCGTGGAGGCGTTCTTTTCCTAGCCAAAAACATTCAGTACTTC
V: TRBV4-2; J: TRBJ2-1; size: NA; D: TRBD2; CDR3: CASSQPIGRGGFGEQFF; DNA: TGTGCCAGCAGCCAACCTATTGGGCGGGGGGGCTTTGGTGAGCAGTTCTTC
V: TRBV2; J: TRBJ2-1; size: NA; D: NA; CDR3: CASSATGLTYNEQFF; DNA: TGTGCCAGCAGCGCTACAGGGCTTACCTACAATGAGCAGTTCTTC
V: TRBV7-2; J: TRBJ1-4; size: NA; D: NA; CDR3: CASSTRTTTTNEKLFF; DNA: TGTGCCAGCAGCACGCGAACAACTACAACTAATGAAAAACTGTTTTTT
V: TRBV4-2; J: TRBJ1-6; size: NA; D: TRBD1; CDR3: CASSLPDREGNSPLHF; DNA: TGTGCCAGCAGCCTACCCGACAGGGAAGGTAATTCACCCCTCCACTTT
V: TRBV5-1; J: TRBJ2-3; size: NA; D: NA; CDR3: CASSPPLGKGADTQYF; DNA: TGCGCCAGCAGTCCCCCCTTAGGTAAGGGGGCAGATACGCAGTATTTT
V: TRBV19; J: TRBJ2-1; size: NA; D: NA; CDR3: CASTSLANQGNEQFF; DNA: TGTGCCAGTACCTCCCTAGCGAACCAAGGAAATGAGCAGTTCTTC
V: TRBV7-2; J: TRBJ2-5; size: NA; D: TRBD2; CDR3: CASSTPLAGETQYF; DNA: TGTGCCAGCAGCACCCCCCTAGCGGGAGAGACCCAGTACTTC
V: TRBV6-5; J: TRBJ2-5; size: NA; D: TRBD1; CDR3: CASSYSWTGQETQYF; DNA: TGTGCCAGCAGTTACTCCTGGACAGGGCAGGAGACCCAGTACTTC
V: TRBV20-1; J: TRBJ2-3; size: NA; D: NA; CDR3: CSASRGDTQYF; DNA: TGCAGTGCTTCCCGCGGGGATACGCAGTATTTT
V: TRBV30; J: TRBJ1-2; size: NA; D: TRBD1; CDR3: CASNRAGGSYTF; DNA: TGTGCCTCAAACCGGGCAGGGGGGAGCTACACCTTC
V: TRBV15; J: TRBJ1-4; size: NA; D: NA; CDR3: CATSSAGLPEKLFF; DNA: TGTGCCACCAGCTCCGCAGGTTTACCCGAAAAACTGTTTTTT
V: TRBV19; J: TRBJ1-6; size: NA; D: NA; CDR3: CASRREINSPLHF; DNA: TGTGCCAGTAGACGGGAAATTAATTCACCCCTCCACTTT
V: TRBV7-6; J: TRBJ1-2; size: few; D: TRBD1; CDR3: CASSYLSPPGQGYGYTF; DNA: TGTGCCAGCAGCTACCTATCTCCTCCGGGACAGGGATATGGCTACACCTTC
V: TRBV7-2; J: TRBJ1-2; size: NA; D: NA; CDR3: CASSLVKGRNYGYTF; DNA: TGTGCCAGCAGCTTAGTTAAAGGCAGGAACTATGGCTACACCTTC
V: TRBV2; J: TRBJ1-2; size: NA; D: NA; CDR3: CASSEIEADGYTF; DNA: TGTGCCAGCAGTGAAATTGAGGCAGACGGCTACACCTTC
V: TRBV9; J: TRBJ2-3; size: NA; D: TRBD1; CDR3: CASSVTGTGVTDTQYF; DNA: TGTGCCAGCAGCGTAACCGGGACAGGGGTGACAGATACGCAGTATTTT
V: TRBV10-3; J: TRBJ2-7; size: NA; D: TRBD1; CDR3: CAIRGDRGPYEQYF; DNA: TGTGCCATCAGGGGGGACAGGGGCCCCTACGAGCAGTACTTC
V: TRBV19; J: TRBJ1-6; size: once; D: NA; CDR3: CATRGESYSPLHF; DNA: TGTGCCACCCGGGGGGAGTCCTATTCACCCCTCCACTTT
V: TRBV2; J: TRBJ2-3; size: NA; D: TRBD2; CDR3: CASSHSGGRADTQYF; DNA: TGTGCCAGCAGTCATAGCGGGGGGCGGGCAGATACGCAGTATTTT
V: TRBV7-7; J: TRBJ2-3; size: NA; D: TRBD2; CDR3: CASSPREGWSDTQYF; DNA: TGTGCCAGCAGCCCCCGGGAGGGATGGTCAGATACGCAGTATTTT
V: TRBV6-5; J: TRBJ1-1; size: NA; D: TRBD1; CDR3: CASSKLRDSEAFF; DNA: TGTGCCAGCAGTAAACTCCGGGACAGTGAAGCTTTCTTT
V: TRBV2; J: TRBJ1-2; size: NA; D: TRBD1; CDR3: CASSEAVDRGRGYTF; DNA: TGTGCCAGCAGTGAAGCGGTTGACAGGGGGCGTGGCTACACCTTC